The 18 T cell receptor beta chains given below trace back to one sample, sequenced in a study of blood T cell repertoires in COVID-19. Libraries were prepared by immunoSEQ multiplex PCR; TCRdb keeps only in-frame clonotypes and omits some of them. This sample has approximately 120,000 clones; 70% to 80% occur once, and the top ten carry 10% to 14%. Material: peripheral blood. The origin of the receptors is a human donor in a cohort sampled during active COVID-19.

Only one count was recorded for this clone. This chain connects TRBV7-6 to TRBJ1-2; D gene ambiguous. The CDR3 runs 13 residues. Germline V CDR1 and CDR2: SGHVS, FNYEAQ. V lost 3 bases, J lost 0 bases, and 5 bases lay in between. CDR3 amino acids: CASSLNTNYGYTF. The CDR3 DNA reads TGTGCCAGCAGCTTGAACACTAACTATGGCTACACCTTC.

The CDR3 loop reads CASTPRRGAEETQYF. As DNA, the CDR3 is TGTGCCAGCACTCCTCGGCGGGGGGCGGAAGAAACGCAGTATTTT. The chain joins TRBV27 to TRBJ2-3, with 8 bases identical to TRBD2. Germline assignment: CDR1 MNHEY and CDR2 SMNVEV (reference sequence). The CDR3 has 15 residues. The junction had 15 bases not matched to a gene; V was cut back by 7 bases and J by 9 bases.

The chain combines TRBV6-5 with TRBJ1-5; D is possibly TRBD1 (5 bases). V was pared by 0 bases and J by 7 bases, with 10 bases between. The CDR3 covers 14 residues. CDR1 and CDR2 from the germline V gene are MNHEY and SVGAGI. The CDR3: CASSYSGVRQPQHF. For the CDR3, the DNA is TGTGCCAGCAGTTACTCAGGGGTGAGGCAGCCCCAGCATTTT.

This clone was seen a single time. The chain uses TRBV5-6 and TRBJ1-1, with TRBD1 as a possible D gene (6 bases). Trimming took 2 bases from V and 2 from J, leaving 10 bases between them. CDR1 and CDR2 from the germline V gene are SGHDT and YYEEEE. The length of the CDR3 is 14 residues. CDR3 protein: CASSFPQGNTEAFF. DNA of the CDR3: TGTGCCAGCAGCTTCCCACAGGGAAACACTGAAGCTTTCTTT. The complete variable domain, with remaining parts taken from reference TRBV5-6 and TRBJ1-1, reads DAGVTQSPTHLIKTRGQQVTLRCSPKSGHDTVSWYQQALGQGPQFIFQYYEEEERQRGNFPDRFSGHQFPNYSSELNVNALLLGDSALYLCASSFPQGNTEAFFGQGTRLTVV.

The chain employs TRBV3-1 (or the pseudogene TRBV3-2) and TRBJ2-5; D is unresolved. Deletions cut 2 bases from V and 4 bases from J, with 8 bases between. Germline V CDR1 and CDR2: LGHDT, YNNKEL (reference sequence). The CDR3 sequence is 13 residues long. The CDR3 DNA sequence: TGTGCCAGCAGCCAACGAGGAGCAGAGACCCAGTACTTC. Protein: CASSQRGAETQYF.

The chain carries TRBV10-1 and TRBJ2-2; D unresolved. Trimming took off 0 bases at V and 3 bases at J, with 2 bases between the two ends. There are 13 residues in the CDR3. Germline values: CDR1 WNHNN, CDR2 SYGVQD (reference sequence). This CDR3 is CASSESDTGELFF. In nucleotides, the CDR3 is TGCGCCAGCAGTGAGTCCGACACCGGGGAGCTGTTTTTT.

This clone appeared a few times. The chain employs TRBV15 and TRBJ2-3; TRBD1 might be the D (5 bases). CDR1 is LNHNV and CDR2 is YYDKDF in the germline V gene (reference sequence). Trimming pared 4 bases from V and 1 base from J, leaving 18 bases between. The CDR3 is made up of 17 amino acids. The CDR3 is CATSTQYPRARTDTQYF. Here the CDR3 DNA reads TGTGCCACCAGCACACAATACCCCAGGGCCCGCACAGATACGCAGTATTTT.

The CDR3 bases are TGTGCCAGCAGCCAATCTCGGGGAACCGGGGAGCTGTTTTTT. Translated: CASSQSRGTGELFF. The V call is TRBV16, the J call TRBJ2-2, with D perhaps TRBD2 (5 bases). The CDR3 runs 14 residues. V lost 0 bases and J 5 bases, leaving 7 bases between the germline ends. The germline CDR1 and CDR2 sequences are KGHSY and FQNENV.

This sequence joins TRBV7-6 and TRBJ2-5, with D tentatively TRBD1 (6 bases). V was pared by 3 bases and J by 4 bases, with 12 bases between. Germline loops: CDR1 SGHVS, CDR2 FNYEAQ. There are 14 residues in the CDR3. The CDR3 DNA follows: TGTGCCAGCAGCTTCGAACAGGGAATAGAGACCCAGTACTTC. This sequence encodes CASSFEQGIETQYF.

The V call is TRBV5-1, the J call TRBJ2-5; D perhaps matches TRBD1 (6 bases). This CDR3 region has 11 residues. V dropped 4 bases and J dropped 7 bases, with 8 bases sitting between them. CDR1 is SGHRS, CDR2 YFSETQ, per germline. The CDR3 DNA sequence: TGCGCCAGCAGCCTAGGGGGGACCCAGTACTTC. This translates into CASSLGGTQYF.

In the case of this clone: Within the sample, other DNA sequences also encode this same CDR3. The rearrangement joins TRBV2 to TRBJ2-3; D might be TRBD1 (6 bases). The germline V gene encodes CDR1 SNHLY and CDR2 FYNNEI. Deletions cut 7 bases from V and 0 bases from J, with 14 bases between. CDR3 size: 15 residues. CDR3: CASIRQGKSTDTQYF. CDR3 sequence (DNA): TGTGCCAGCATTCGGCAGGGGAAGAGCACAGATACGCAGTATTTT. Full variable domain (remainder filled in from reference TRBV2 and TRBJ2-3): EPEVTQTPSHQVTQMGQEVILRCVPISNHLYFYWYRQILGQKVEFLVSFYNNEISEKSEIFDDQFSVERPDGSNFTLKIRSTKLEDSAMYFCASIRQGKSTDTQYFGPGTRLTVL.

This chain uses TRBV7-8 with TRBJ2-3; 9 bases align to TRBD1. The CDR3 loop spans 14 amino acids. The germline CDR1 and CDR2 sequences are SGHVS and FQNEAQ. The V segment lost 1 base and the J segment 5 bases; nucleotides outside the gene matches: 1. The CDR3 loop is CASSLVGQGDTQYF. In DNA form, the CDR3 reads TGTGCCAGCAGCTTAGTGGGACAGGGAGATACGCAGTATTTT.

CDR3 DNA: TGTGCCAGCATTTTCCAGGGGGCAGGGACTGAAGCTTTCTTT. This codes for CASIFQGAGTEAFF. This chain links TRBV2 with TRBJ1-1; the match to TRBD1 covers 8 bases. The junction had 9 bases not matched to a gene; V was cut back by 7 bases and J by 5 bases. CDR3 length: 14 residues. The germline V gene has CDR1 SNHLY and CDR2 FYNNEI. Together with reference TRBV2 and TRBJ1-1, the CDR3 gives the full variable domain: EPEVTQTPSHQVTQMGQEVILRCVPISNHLYFYWYRQILGQKVEFLVSFYNNEISEKSEIFDDQFSVERPDGSNFTLKIRSTKLEDSAMYFCASIFQGAGTEAFFGQGTRLTVV.

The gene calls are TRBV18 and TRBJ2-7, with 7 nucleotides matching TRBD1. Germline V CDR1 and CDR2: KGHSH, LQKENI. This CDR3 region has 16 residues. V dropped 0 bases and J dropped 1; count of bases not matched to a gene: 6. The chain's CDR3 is CASSPPGWDRSYEQYF. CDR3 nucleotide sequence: TGTGCCAGCTCACCACCGGGATGGGACAGATCCTACGAGCAGTACTTC.

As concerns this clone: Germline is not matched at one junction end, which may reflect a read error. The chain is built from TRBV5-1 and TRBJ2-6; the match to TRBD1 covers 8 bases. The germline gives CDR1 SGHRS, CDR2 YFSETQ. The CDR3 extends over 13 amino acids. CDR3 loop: CASSSGGDRSSAF. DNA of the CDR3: TGCGCCAGCAGCTCCGGTGGGGACAGGAGTAGCGCTTTC.

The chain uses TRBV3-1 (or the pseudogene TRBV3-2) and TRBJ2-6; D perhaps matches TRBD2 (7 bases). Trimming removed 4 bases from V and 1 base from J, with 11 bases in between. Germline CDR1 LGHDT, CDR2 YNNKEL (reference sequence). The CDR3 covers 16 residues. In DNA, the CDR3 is TGTGCCAGCAGCCCCGGGGGGCATTCTGGGGCCAACGTCCTGACTTTC. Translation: CASSPGGHSGANVLTF.

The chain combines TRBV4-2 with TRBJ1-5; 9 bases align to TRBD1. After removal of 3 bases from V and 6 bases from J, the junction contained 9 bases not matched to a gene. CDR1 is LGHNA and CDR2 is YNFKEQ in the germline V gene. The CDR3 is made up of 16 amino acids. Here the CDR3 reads CASSQGAQGAGQPQHF. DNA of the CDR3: TGTGCCAGCAGCCAGGGTGCACAGGGGGCCGGTCAGCCCCAGCATTTT.

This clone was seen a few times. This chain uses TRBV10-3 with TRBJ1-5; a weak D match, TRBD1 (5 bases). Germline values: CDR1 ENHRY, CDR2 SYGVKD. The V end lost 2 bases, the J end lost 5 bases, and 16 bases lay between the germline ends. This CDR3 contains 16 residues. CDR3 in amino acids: CAISEIGVSDDQPQHF. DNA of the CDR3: TGTGCCATCAGTGAGATAGGGGTCTCGGATGATCAGCCCCAGCATTTT.